This TCR beta chain was sequenced during a study of blood T cell repertoires in COVID-19. Study summary: Sites in the United States, Italy and Spain provided acute and convalescent COVID-19 samples. Sample material is recorded as cDNA or gDNA derived from T cells, B-cell-depleted T cells, or PBMCs.

There are 17 residues in the CDR3. V gave up 2 bases and J gave up 0 bases, with 11 bases separating them. Germline CDR1 reads MNHEY; CDR2 reads SMNVEV (reference sequence). In the study's own analysis: Scientists estimated how many nucleated cells there were by amplifying reference gene primers. Assay: immunoSEQ multiplex PCR; the TCRdb copy retains only in-frame clones and omits some. V and J calls plus clone size are reproduced from that table; the DNA served to infer D and trimming. The repertoire consists of roughly 71,000 clones, with around 90% occurring once and the leading ten covering roughly 30%.

Sequenced sample: peripheral blood. The rearrangement joins TRBV27 to TRBJ1-6; tentatively, D is TRBD1 (5 bases). This sequence originates from a man in his fifties or sixties with acute or convalescent COVID-19. The chain's CDR3 is CASSLLGGSSYNSPLHF. In DNA, the CDR3 is TGTGCCAGCAGTTTACTCGGGGGAAGCTCCTATAATTCACCCCTCCACTTT.